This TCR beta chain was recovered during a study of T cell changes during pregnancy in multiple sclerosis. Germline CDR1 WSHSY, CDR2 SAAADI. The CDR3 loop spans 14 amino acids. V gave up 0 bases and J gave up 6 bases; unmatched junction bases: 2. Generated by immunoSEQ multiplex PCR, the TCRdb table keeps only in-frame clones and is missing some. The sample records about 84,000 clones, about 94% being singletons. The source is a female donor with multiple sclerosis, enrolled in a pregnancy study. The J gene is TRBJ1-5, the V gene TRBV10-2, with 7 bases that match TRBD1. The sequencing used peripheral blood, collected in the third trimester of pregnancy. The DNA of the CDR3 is TGCGCCAGCAGTGAGTCAGGGGGCGGTCAGCCCCAGCATTTT. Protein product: CASSESGGGQPQHF.